This entry lists 26 T cell receptor beta chains sequenced from one sample in a study of cytomegalovirus exposure and HLA in healthy donors. 60 Vbeta and 13 Jbeta primers were used in PCR. Produced via immunoSEQ multiplex PCR; TCRdb's table is partial and in-frame only. The sample records a few hundred thousand clones, 85% to 95% being singletons. Source material: PBMCs. Every receptor here comes from a girl aged 2 to 10 in good health and CMV-seronegative.

J is TRBJ2-2 and V is TRBV19; D not resolved. This CDR3 has 14 residues. Trimming left V 3 bases short and J 2 bases short, with 7 bases between. In germline, CDR1 is LNHDA, CDR2 SQIVND (reference sequence). This chain's CDR3 is CASSIVVNTGELFF. CDR3 sequence (DNA): TGTGCCAGTAGTATTGTCGTCAACACCGGGGAGCTGTTTTTT.

The V call is TRBV4-1, the J call TRBJ1-4; D remains ambiguous. The germline V gene has CDR1 MGHRA and CDR2 YSYEKL. The CDR3 is 15 residues long. Trimming shortened V by 3 bases and J by 3 bases, and 11 bases separated the two germline ends. DNA of the CDR3: TGCGCCAGCAGCCAGGCTGGGAGGGCTAATGAAAAACTGTTTTTT. It encodes CASSQAGRANEKLFF.

The rearrangement uses TRBV5-1 and TRBJ2-1; 10 bases are a match to TRBD2. From germline, CDR1 is SGHRS and CDR2 YFSETQ. The CDR3 extends over 15 amino acids. Trimming took 4 bases from V and 2 from J; bases not matched to a gene: 3. CDR3 in amino acids: CASSPSGGAYNEQFF. As DNA, the CDR3 is TGCGCCAGCAGCCCCAGCGGGGGGGCCTACAATGAGCAGTTCTTC. Supplemented by reference TRBV5-1 and TRBJ2-1, the full variable domain reads KAGVTQTPRYLIKTRGQQVTLSCSPISGHRSVSWYQQTPGQGLQFLFEYFSETQRNKGNFPGRFSGRQFSNSRSEMNVSTLELGDSALYLCASSPSGGAYNEQFFGPGTRLTVL.

The rearrangement links TRBV10-2 to TRBJ1-1; no firm D call. The CDR3 covers 13 residues. Germline V gene sequence: CDR1 WSHSY, CDR2 SAAADI. Trimming removed 1 base from V and 4 bases from J, with 7 bases in between. CDR3 amino acids: CASSEWASTEAFF. DNA for the CDR3: TGCGCCAGCAGTGAGTGGGCCAGCACTGAAGCTTTCTTT.

This clone has more than one count but fewer than ten. V is TRBV5-6 and J is TRBJ2-6; a possible D gene is TRBD1 (6 bases). Germline assignment: CDR1 SGHDT and CDR2 YYEEEE. V dropped 5 bases and J dropped 2 bases, with 8 bases sitting between them. CDR3 length: 14 residues. CDR3: CASSWGPGANVLTF. For the CDR3, the DNA is TGTGCCAGCAGTTGGGGGCCTGGGGCCAACGTCCTGACTTTC.

DNA of the CDR3: TGCAGCGGCATATTCACTAGCGGGAGATACAATGAGCAGTTCTTC. Protein sequence: CSGIFTSGRYNEQFF. V usage is TRBV29-1 and J usage is TRBJ2-1; TRBD2 matches at 11 bases. J lost 4 bases, V lost 7 bases, and 9 bases had no gene match. The CDR3 covers 15 residues. Germline values: CDR1 SQVTM, CDR2 ANQGSEA.

The chain is built from TRBV6-5 and TRBJ2-7, with a weak D call TRBD1 (6 bases). The germline gives CDR1 MNHEY, CDR2 SVGAGI. The CDR3 has 13 residues. The V end lost 5 bases, the J end lost 6 bases, and 14 bases lay between the germline ends. CDR3 bases: TGTGCCAGCAGTGAAACAGGGTTTCGCGAGCAGTACTTC. It codes for CASSETGFREQYF.

The chain links TRBV6-5 to TRBJ1-6; a possible D gene is TRBD1 (6 bases). V lost 6 bases and J 6 bases, leaving 12 bases between the germline ends. The CDR3 is made up of 14 amino acids. Per the germline V gene, CDR1 is MNHEY and CDR2 is SVGAGI. CDR3 nucleotides: TGTGCCAGCAGGAGGACAGAAGTTAATTCACCCCTCCACTTT. It translates to CASRRTEVNSPLHF.

CDR3 coding DNA: TGTGCCAGCAGTTTCCAGGTCGGTGAGACCCAGTACTTC. Translating gives CASSFQVGETQYF. This chain joins TRBV28 and TRBJ2-5, with D hard to call. The CDR3 has 13 residues. Germline V gene data show CDR1 as MDHEN and CDR2 as SYDVKM. Trimming left V 3 bases short and J 5 bases short, with 10 bases between.

The chain couples TRBV5-1 to TRBJ1-2; D not resolved. With 0 bases removed from V and 2 bases from J, the gap between germline ends came to 17 bases. The CDR3 totals 17 residues. CDR1 is SGHRS and CDR2 is YFSETQ in the germline V gene. In DNA, the CDR3 is TGCGCCAGCAGCTTGGAACCGGGAACTAAGCGAAACTATGGCTACACCTTC. The encoded protein is CASSLEPGTKRNYGYTF.

The rearrangement uses TRBV5-4 and TRBJ2-2; 10 positions agree with TRBD1. The CDR3 runs 15 residues. The germline V gene has CDR1 SGHNT and CDR2 YYREEE (reference sequence). V gave up 5 bases and J gave up 7 bases; unmatched junction bases: 8. The CDR3 loop is CASREGQGEIGELFF. The CDR3 DNA follows: TGTGCCAGCAGGGAAGGACAGGGGGAGATCGGGGAGCTGTTTTTT.

This sequence joins TRBV7-6 and TRBJ1-1, with 11 bases identical to TRBD1. Germline CDR1 is SGHVS and CDR2 is FNYEAQ. The CDR3 has 16 amino acids. V was pared by 0 bases and J by 4 bases, with 4 bases of the junction left unmatched. CDR3 in DNA: TGTGCCAGCAGCTTAGCCCTCGGACAGGGGGCCACTGAAGCTTTCTTT. Translated, it gives CASSLALGQGATEAFF.

This sequence joins TRBV1 and TRBJ1-1; the tabulated D call, TRBD1, remains unverified against the DNA. TRBV1 is deemed a pseudogene. This CDR3 spans 16 amino acids. Here the CDR3 reads CTSSQVPGQEDTEAFF. The CDR3 DNA reads TGCACCAGCAGCCAGGTCCCGGGACAGGAGGACACTGAAGCTTTCTTT.

V usage is TRBV6-5 and J usage is TRBJ2-6; 7 positions match TRBD1. CDR3 length: 14 residues. Germline V gene data show CDR1 as MNHEY and CDR2 as SVGAGI. Trimming at V came to 10 bases and at J to 0 bases, leaving 3 bases not matched to a gene. CDR3 nucleotide sequence: TGTGCCACGGGACAGACCTCTGGGGCCAACGTCCTGACTTTC. Translation gives CATGQTSGANVLTF.

The V and J genes are TRBV5-8 and TRBJ2-1; 7 nucleotides line up with TRBD1. V trimming: 7 bases; J trimming: 4 bases; junction bases outside the gene matches: 8. CDR3 size: 14 residues. The germline gives CDR1 SGHTS, CDR2 YDEGEE. CDR3 bases: TGTGCCAGCGGAGGTTACAGGGGTTACAATGAGCAGTTCTTC. Its translation: CASGGYRGYNEQFF.

The CDR3 here is CAVTGGRDTGELFF. In DNA form, the CDR3 reads TGTGCCGTCACAGGCGGGAGGGACACCGGGGAGCTGTTTTTT. The V call is TRBV10-3, the J call TRBJ2-2; 9 bases match TRBD2. The CDR3 runs 14 residues. CDR1 is ENHRY and CDR2 is SYGVKD in the germline V gene. With 11 bases clipped from V and 3 bases from J, the junction kept 7 bases outside the gene matches.

This chain joins TRBV2 and TRBJ2-7; weak D call: TRBD1 (5 bases). The germline V gene has CDR1 SNHLY and CDR2 FYNNEI. Trimming left V 6 bases short and J 4 bases short, with 7 bases between. The CDR3 loop spans 11 amino acids. CDR3 DNA: TGTGCCAGCAGAGGGGTTTACGAGCAGTACTTC. It translates to CASRGVYEQYF.

The CDR3 loop reads CASSLIRGQITEAFF. Written as DNA, the CDR3 is TGTGCCAGCAGTTTAATCAGGGGGCAGATTACTGAAGCTTTCTTT. V gene TRBV28 combines with J gene TRBJ1-1; TRBD1 matches at 8 bases. The CDR3 has 15 residues. Unmatched junction bases numbered 7, after V lost 2 bases and J lost 5 bases. The germline V gene has CDR1 MDHEN and CDR2 SYDVKM.

The chain has TRBV6-4 and TRBJ1-1; D not certain. V lost 0 bases and J 8 bases, leaving 13 bases between the germline ends. This CDR3 is 14 amino acids long. Germline V gene sequence: CDR1 MRHNA, CDR2 SNTAGT. Here the CDR3 reads CASSDSSRREEAFF. The DNA for the CDR3 is TGTGCCAGCAGTGACTCGAGTCGAAGGGAGGAAGCTTTCTTT.

Concerning this clone itself: The sample contains more than one DNA sequence encoding this CDR3. This chain uses TRBV6-5 with TRBJ1-1; D not certain. Trimming pared 0 bases from V and 1 base from J, leaving 6 bases between. Germline assignment: CDR1 MNHEY and CDR2 SVGAGI. The CDR3 has 14 amino acids. The CDR3 region has the DNA TGTGCCAGCAGTTACTCTACGGGGAACACTGAAGCTTTCTTT. It specifies CASSYSTGNTEAFF.

This rearrangement joins TRBV10-3 to TRBJ2-3, with 11 bases aligning to TRBD2. The germline CDR1 and CDR2 sequences are ENHRY and SYGVKD. The CDR3 is 15 amino acids. V shed 6 bases and J 6 bases; nucleotides not matched to a gene: 8. The CDR3 reads CAIRSTSGGRDTQYF. For the CDR3, the DNA is TGTGCCATCAGATCTACTAGCGGGGGAAGGGATACGCAGTATTTT.

This clone was seen more than once but under ten times. The chain employs TRBV12-5 and TRBJ2-4, with TRBD1 as a possible D gene (6 bases). The CDR3 consists of 14 residues. Germline V lookup: CDR1 LGHNT, CDR2 FRNRAP. V lost 3 bases and J 1 base, leaving 7 bases between the germline ends. The CDR3 DNA reads TGTGCTAGTGGTTTTAGGGGGGCCAAAAACATTCAGTACTTC. Its protein is CASGFRGAKNIQYF.

This clone has only one observation. The rearrangement uses TRBV19 and TRBJ1-6; 9 bases are a match to TRBD1. With V trimmed by 8 bases and J by 7 bases, 9 bases remained unmatched. Germline V lookup: CDR1 LNHDA, CDR2 SQIVND (reference sequence). The CDR3 has 15 amino acids. The CDR3 DNA reads TGTGCCAGTGCCGTCGGACAGGGGATAAATTCACCCCTCCACTTT. It encodes CASAVGQGINSPLHF.

The chain links TRBV19 to TRBJ2-3; D may be TRBD1 (6 bases). The CDR3 has 14 residues. Looked up from germline, CDR1 is LNHDA and CDR2 is SQIVND (reference sequence). The germline V and J ends were trimmed by 7 bases and 5 bases, with 16 bases remaining between them. The CDR3 DNA sequence: TGTGCCAGTAACAGATTGGGGGCGGGAGATACGCAGTATTTT. Its protein product is CASNRLGAGDTQYF.

This sequence joins TRBV4-1 and TRBJ2-3, with a weak D call TRBD2 (6 bases). V lost 8 bases, J lost 6 bases, and 15 bases lay in between. Germline CDR1 reads MGHRA; CDR2 reads YSYEKL. CDR3 length equals 13 residues. The CDR3 protein is CASSPRGSDTQYF. Here the CDR3 DNA reads TGCGCCAGCTCGCCGCGGGGTTCGGATACGCAGTATTTT.

Concerning this clone: Its ends do not fully match the called genes, so a read error is possible. This rearrangement joins TRBV7-9 to TRBJ2-2, with D perhaps TRBD2 (5 bases). Germline loops: CDR1 SEHNR, CDR2 FQNEAQ (reference sequence). This CDR3 spans 12 amino acids. The CDR3 spells CSSSLRAGELFF. The CDR3 DNA is TGTTCCAGCAGCTTGCGGGCCGGGGAGCTGTTTTTT.